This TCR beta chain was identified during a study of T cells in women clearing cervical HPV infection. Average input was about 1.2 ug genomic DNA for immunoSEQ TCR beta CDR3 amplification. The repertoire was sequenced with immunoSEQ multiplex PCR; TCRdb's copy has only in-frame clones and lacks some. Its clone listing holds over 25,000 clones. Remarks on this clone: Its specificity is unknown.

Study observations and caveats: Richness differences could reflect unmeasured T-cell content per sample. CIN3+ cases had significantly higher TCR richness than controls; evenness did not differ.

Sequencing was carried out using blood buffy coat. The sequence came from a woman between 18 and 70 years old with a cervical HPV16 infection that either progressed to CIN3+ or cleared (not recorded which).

Incomplete CDR3 DNA: TGTGCCAGCAGCTTAATGACAGGGGGCACGGAGACC. Translating gives CASSLMTGGTET. The CDR3 reads in full as CASSLMTGGTETQYF. V gene TRBV11-3 combines with J gene TRBJ2-5; 10 bases agree with TRBD1. The CDR3 is cut off 3 residues early in the read; its end comes from the germline J gene. Germline V lookup: CDR1 SGHNT, CDR2 YENEEA. The V segment lost 2 bases and the J segment 5 bases; nucleotides outside the gene matches: 5. There are 15 residues in the CDR3.